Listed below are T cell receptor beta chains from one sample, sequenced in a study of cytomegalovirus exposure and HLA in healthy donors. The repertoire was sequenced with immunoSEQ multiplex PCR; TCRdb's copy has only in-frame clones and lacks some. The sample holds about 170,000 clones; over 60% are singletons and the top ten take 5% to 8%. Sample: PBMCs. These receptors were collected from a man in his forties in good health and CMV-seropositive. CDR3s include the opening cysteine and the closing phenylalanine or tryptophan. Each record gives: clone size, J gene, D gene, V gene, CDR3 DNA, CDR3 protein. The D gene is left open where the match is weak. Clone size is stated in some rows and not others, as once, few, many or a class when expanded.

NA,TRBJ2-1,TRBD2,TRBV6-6,TGTGCCAGCAGTTCTTTAGCGGGAGCGGCCTACAATGAGCAGTTCTTC,CASSSLAGAAYNEQFF
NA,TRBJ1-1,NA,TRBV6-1,TGTGCCAGCAGTGACCCCAGGATCGGGGTGGGGAAGACTGAAGCTTTCTTT,CASSDPRIGVGKTEAFF
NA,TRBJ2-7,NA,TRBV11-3,TGTGCCAGCAGCTTAGACCCCCCTCGGGAGCAGTACTTC,CASSLDPPREQYF
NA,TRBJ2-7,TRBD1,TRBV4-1,TGCGCCAGCAGCCGAAGGGACAGGGCCTACGAGCAGTACTTC,CASSRRDRAYEQYF
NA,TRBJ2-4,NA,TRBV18,TGTGCCAGCTCACCCTCCTCTGGGGCAGGGGAAAACATTCAGTACTTC,CASSPSSGAGENIQYF
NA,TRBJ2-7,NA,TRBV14,TGTGCCAGCAGCCAAGGAAGGGGCTACGAGCAGTACTTC,CASSQGRGYEQYF
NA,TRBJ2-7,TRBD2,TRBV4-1,TGCGCCAGCAGCCAAGATCAACTAGCGGGGGGCTACGAGCAGTACTTC,CASSQDQLAGGYEQYF
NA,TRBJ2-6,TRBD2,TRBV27,TGTGCCAGCAGTAGGACTAGCGGGCTTTTCCTAGACTCTGGGGCCAACGGCCTGACTTTC,CASSRTSGLFLDSGANGLTF
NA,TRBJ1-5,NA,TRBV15,TGTGCCACCAGCAGAGATCAGGGGCGGCCCCAGCATTTT,CATSRDQGRPQHF
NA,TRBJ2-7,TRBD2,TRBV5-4,TGTGCCAGCTCCCAGCGGGAGAGCTCCTACGAGCAGTACTTC,CASSQRESSYEQYF
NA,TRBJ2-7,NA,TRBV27,TGTGCCAGCAGAGCTAGGGGGAACTCCTACGAGCAGTACTTC,CASRARGNSYEQYF
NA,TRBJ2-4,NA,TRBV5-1,TGCGCCAGCAGCTCGGGGGATCCCAAAAACATTCAGTACTTC,CASSSGDPKNIQYF
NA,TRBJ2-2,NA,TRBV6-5,TGTGCCAGCAGGCGCGGAGTCACCGGGGAGCTGTTTTTT,CASRRGVTGELFF
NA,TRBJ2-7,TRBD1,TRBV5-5,TGTGCCAGCAGCAGACAGGGACCGCATTACGAGCAGTACTTC,CASSRQGPHYEQYF
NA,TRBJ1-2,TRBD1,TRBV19,TGTGCCAGTAGTACGTCAGGGACAGGGGCCCACCTGACATCTGGCTACACCTTC,CASSTSGTGAHLTSGYTF
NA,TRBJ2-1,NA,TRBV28,TGTGCCAGCAGGGACGGGAGCTCCTACAATGAGCAGTTCTTC,CASRDGSSYNEQFF
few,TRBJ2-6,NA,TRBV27,TGTGCCAGCCGTACGCCTGGGGCCAACGGCCTGACTTTC,CASRTPGANGLTF
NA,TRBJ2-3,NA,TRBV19,TGTGCCAGTAGTTCACAGGGCCCCGCCACAGATACGCAGTATTTT,CASSSQGPATDTQYF